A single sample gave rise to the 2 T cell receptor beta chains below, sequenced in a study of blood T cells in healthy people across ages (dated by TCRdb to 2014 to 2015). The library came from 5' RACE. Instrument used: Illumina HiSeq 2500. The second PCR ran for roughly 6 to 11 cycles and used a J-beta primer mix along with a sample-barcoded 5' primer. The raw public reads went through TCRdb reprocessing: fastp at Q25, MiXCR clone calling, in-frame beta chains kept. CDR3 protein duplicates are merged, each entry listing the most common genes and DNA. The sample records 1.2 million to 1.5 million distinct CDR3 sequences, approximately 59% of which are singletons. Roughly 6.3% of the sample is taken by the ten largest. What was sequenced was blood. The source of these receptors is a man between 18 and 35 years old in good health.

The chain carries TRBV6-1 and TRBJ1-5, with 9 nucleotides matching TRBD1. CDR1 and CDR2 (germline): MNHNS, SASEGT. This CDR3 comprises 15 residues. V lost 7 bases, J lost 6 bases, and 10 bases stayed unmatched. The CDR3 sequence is CASNPGQGESQPQHF. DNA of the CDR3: TGTGCCAGCAATCCGGGACAGGGAGAGAGTCAGCCCCAGCATTTT.

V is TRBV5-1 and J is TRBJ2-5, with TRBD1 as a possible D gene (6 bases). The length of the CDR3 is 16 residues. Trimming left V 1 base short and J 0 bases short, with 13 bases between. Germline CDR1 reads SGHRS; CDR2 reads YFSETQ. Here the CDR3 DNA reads TGCGCCAGCAGCTTGATTAGTCGGACAGACCAAGAGACCCAGTACTTC. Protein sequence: CASSLISRTDQETQYF.